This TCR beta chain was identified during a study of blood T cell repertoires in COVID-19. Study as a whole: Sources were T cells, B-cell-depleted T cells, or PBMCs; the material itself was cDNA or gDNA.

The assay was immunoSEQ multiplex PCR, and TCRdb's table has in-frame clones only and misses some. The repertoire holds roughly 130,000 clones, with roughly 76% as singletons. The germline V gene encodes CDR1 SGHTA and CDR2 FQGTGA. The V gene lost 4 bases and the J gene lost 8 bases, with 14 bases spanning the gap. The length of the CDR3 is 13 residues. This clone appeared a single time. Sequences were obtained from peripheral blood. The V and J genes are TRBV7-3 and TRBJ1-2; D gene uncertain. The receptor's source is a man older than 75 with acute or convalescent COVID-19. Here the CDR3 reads CASSSVTAAGYTF. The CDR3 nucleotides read TGTGCCAGCAGCTCAGTGACTGCTGCGGGCTACACCTTC. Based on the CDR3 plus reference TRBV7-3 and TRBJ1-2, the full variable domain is GAGVSQTPSNKVTEKGKYVELRCDPISGHTALYWYRQSLGQGPEFLIYFQGTGAADDSGLPNDRFFAVRPEGSVSTLKIQRTERGDSAVYLCASSSVTAAGYTFGSGTRLTVV.